These 18 T cell receptor beta chains share one sample of origin, sequenced in a study of blood T cell repertoires in COVID-19. Profiled with immunoSEQ multiplex PCR; TCRdb holds only in-frame clones, not every one. The sample has 230,000 or so clones, about nine tenths seen once. Sequencing used PBMCs or T cells enriched from blood (not recorded which). The receptors originated from a woman aged 40 to 50 with acute COVID-19.

The chain is built from TRBV5-1 and TRBJ2-1; D not certain. The ends were cut back, 1 base at V and 9 bases at J, with 20 bases in the middle. The CDR3 is made up of 16 amino acids. CDR1 and CDR2 (germline): SGHRS, YFSETQ. The CDR3 nucleotides are TGCGCCAGCAGCTTGAAATCGGCAGGTCGGCCCACTGAGCAGTTCTTC. It encodes CASSLKSAGRPTEQFF.

The V and J genes are TRBV12-3 or TRBV12-4 and TRBJ2-1, with D tentatively TRBD2 (6 bases). This CDR3 comprises 12 residues. The V and J ends lost 3 bases and 9 bases respectively, with 9 bases between them. The CDR3 spells CASSFPGGEQFF. The CDR3 DNA follows: TGTGCCAGCAGTTTTCCCGGGGGTGAGCAGTTCTTC.

The V and J genes are TRBV24-1 and TRBJ2-2; TRBD2 matches at 9 bases. Germline V gene data show CDR1 as KGHDR and CDR2 as SFDVKD. This CDR3 is built from 14 residues. The J segment lost 6 bases and the V segment lost 5 bases, leaving 3 bases of the junction unmatched. The CDR3 DNA follows: TGTGCCACCAGTGGGGGACTAGCCGCCGGGGAGCTGTTTTTT. Protein product: CATSGGLAAGELFF.

The V gene is TRBV19, the J gene TRBJ1-2; 7 bases map to TRBD1. Trimming cost V 4 bases and J 7 bases; bases outside gene matches: 15. Germline V CDR1 and CDR2: LNHDA, SQIVND (reference sequence). The CDR3 has 16 amino acids. CDR3 region: CASSSLGTAGLSGYTF. CDR3 nucleotides: TGTGCCAGTAGTAGCCTCGGGACAGCTGGCTTGAGTGGCTACACCTTC.

V usage is TRBV24-1 and J usage is TRBJ2-1; TRBD2 aligns across 11 bases. Trimming removed 2 bases from V and 9 bases from J; junction bases left unmatched: 5. The CDR3 sequence is 15 residues long. Germline V gene sequence: CDR1 KGHDR, CDR2 SFDVKD. The CDR3 nucleotides read TGTGCCACCAGTGATTCGACTAGCGGGGAGGGTGAGCAGTTCTTC. It yields the protein CATSDSTSGEGEQFF.

The genes are TRBV6-1 and TRBJ1-4, with 8 bases aligning to TRBD1. The CDR3 has 16 residues. J lost 7 bases, V lost 1 base, and 8 bases had no gene match. The germline CDR1 and CDR2 sequences are MNHNS and SASEGT. DNA for the CDR3: TGTGCCAGCAGTGAAGGAACAGGCGGACAGGGTGAAAAACTGTTTTTT. It translates to CASSEGTGGQGEKLFF.

This chain uses TRBV3-1 (or the pseudogene TRBV3-2) with TRBJ2-3, with D possibly matching TRBD1 (6 bases). Germline-derived CDR1 and CDR2 are LGHDT and YNNKEL (reference sequence). V lost 1 base and J lost 1, with 6 bases in between. The CDR3 consists of 14 residues. CDR3 sequence: CASSQGQGTDTQYF. The CDR3 DNA reads as TGTGCCAGCAGCCAAGGACAGGGCACAGATACGCAGTATTTT.

The rearrangement links TRBV4-2 to TRBJ2-3; 9 positions match TRBD2. The length of the CDR3 is 20 residues. V lost 2 bases, J lost 0 bases, and 15 bases stayed unmatched. The germline gives CDR1 LGHNA, CDR2 YNFKEQ. The CDR3 DNA reads as TGTGCCAGCAGCCAAAAGGCCTTGCGGGGGGGGACCCCTAGCACAGATACGCAGTATTTT. Translating it yields CASSQKALRGGTPSTDTQYF.

The chain recombines TRBV10-3 with TRBJ1-3; D gene uncertain. CDR3 length: 16 residues. Germline V gene sequence: CDR1 ENHRY, CDR2 SYGVKD. Trimming removed 2 bases at V and 1 base at J, with 12 bases between. The DNA for the CDR3 is TGTGCCATCAGTGAGCCGATAGTACAGTCTGGAAACACCATATATTTT. Protein: CAISEPIVQSGNTIYF.

The rearrangement joins TRBV6-6 to TRBJ1-1; 9 positions agree with TRBD1. With 6 bases clipped from V and 1 base from J, the junction kept 0 bases outside the gene matches. Germline V gives CDR1 MNHNY, CDR2 SVGAGI (reference sequence). The CDR3 consists of 13 residues. CDR3 sequence reads: CASRDRGNTEAFF. The CDR3 DNA is TGTGCCAGCAGGGACAGGGGGAACACTGAAGCTTTCTTT.

This chain joins TRBV4-3 and TRBJ1-1; D gene unclear. Germline CDR1 and CDR2: LGHNA and YSLEER. The CDR3 consists of 15 residues. V lost 0 bases and J 7 bases, leaving 15 bases between the germline ends. The CDR3 DNA reads as TGCGCCAGCAGCCAAGATGTGGGCCGAGTACTTGAAGCTTTCTTT. Translating gives CASSQDVGRVLEAFF.

This chain uses TRBV25-1 with TRBJ2-1; 7 bases match TRBD1. Trimming at V came to 1 base and at J to 0 bases, leaving 3 bases not matched to a gene. Per the germline V gene, CDR1 is MGHDK and CDR2 is SYGVNS. There are 16 residues in the CDR3. In nucleotides, the CDR3 is TGTGCCAGCAGTGAATCAGGGGGAAGCTCCTACAATGAGCAGTTCTTC. It is translated as CASSESGGSSYNEQFF.

V is TRBV27 and J is TRBJ2-6; TRBD1 is a possible D gene (5 bases). V was clipped by 2 bases and J by 0 bases, with 14 bases between them. The CDR3 covers 18 residues. Germline-derived CDR1 and CDR2 are MNHEY and SMNVEV (reference sequence). This chain's CDR3 is CASSLNFRGLSGANVLTF. In nucleotides, the CDR3 is TGTGCCAGCAGTTTAAACTTTAGGGGCCTCTCTGGGGCCAACGTCCTGACTTTC. Drawing the rest from reference TRBV27 and TRBJ2-6, the complete variable domain is EAQVTQNPRYLITVTGKKLTVTCSQNMNHEYMSWYRQDPGLGLRQIYYSMNVEVTDKGDVPEGYKVSRKEKRNFPLILESPSPNQTSLYFCASSLNFRGLSGANVLTFGAGSRLTVL.

The CDR3 spells CASSPRAGGNSGNTIYF. The DNA of the CDR3 is TGTGCCAGCAGCCCCCGGGCAGGGGGGAACTCTGGAAACACCATATATTTT. The chain couples TRBV7-2 to TRBJ1-3; 7 bases fit TRBD1. J gave up 0 bases and V 5 bases, and 10 bases lay outside the gene matches. Per germline, CDR1 SGHTA and CDR2 FQGNSA. This CDR3 comprises 17 residues.

This sequence joins TRBV29-1 and TRBJ1-2, with 9 bases that match TRBD1. J lost 2 bases, V lost 8 bases, and 6 bases had no gene match. The CDR3 is 13 amino acids. From germline, CDR1 is SQVTM and CDR2 ANQGSEA. Here the CDR3 DNA reads TGCAGCACCACCGGGACAGGGAACTATGGCTACACCTTC. Translated: CSTTGTGNYGYTF.

The rearrangement links TRBV7-2 to TRBJ2-1; 9 nucleotides align to TRBD2. CDR1 is SGHTA and CDR2 is FQGNSA in the germline V gene. J was trimmed by 0 bases and V by 0 bases; bases with no gene match: 3. The CDR3 is 17 amino acids. The CDR3 nucleotides read TGTGCCAGCAGCTTAGCGCTTAGCGGGAGCTCCTACAATGAGCAGTTCTTC. It is translated as CASSLALSGSSYNEQFF.

The rearrangement links TRBV24-1 to TRBJ2-3; D may be TRBD1 (6 bases). Germline V gene data show CDR1 as KGHDR and CDR2 as SFDVKD. This CDR3 spans 13 amino acids. Trimming cost V 4 bases and J 5 bases, with 9 bases left between them. DNA for the CDR3: TGTGCCACCAGTGAGGGGGCAAAAGATACGCAGTATTTT. It translates to CATSEGAKDTQYF.

This chain links TRBV5-8 with TRBJ2-3; D is perhaps TRBD2 (5 bases). The CDR3 is 13 residues long. CDR1 is SGHTS and CDR2 is YDEGEE in the germline V gene. Trimming pared 0 bases from V and 9 bases from J, leaving 11 bases between. The CDR3 bases are TGTGCCAGCAGCTTGGGGGAGCGGAGCACGCAGTATTTT. Translating it yields CASSLGERSTQYF.